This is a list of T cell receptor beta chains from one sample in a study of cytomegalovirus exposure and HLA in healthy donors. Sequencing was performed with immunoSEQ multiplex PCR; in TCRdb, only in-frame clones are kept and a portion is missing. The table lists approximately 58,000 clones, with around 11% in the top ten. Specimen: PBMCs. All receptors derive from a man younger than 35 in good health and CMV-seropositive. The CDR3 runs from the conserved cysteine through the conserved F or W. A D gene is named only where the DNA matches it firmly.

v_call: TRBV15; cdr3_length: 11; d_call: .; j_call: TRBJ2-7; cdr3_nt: TGTGCCACCAGCAACACCTACGAGCAGTACTTC; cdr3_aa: CATSNTYEQYF
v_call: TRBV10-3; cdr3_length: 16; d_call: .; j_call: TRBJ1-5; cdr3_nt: TGTGCCATCAGTGAGTCGACAGGCACCAACAATCAGCCCCAGCATTTT; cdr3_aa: CAISESTGTNNQPQHF
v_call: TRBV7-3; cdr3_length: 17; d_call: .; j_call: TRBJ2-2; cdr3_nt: TGTGCCAGCAGCGCTACCATGGGCAGGGCGAACACCGGGGAGCTGTTTTTT; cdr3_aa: CASSATMGRANTGELFF
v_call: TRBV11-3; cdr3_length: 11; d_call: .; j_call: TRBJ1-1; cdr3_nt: TGTGCCAGCAGCTTAGGGTCGGGGGCTTTCTTT; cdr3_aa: CASSLGSGAFF
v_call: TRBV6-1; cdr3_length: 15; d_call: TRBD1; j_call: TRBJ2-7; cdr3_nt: TGTGCCAGCAGTTCCGACGGGACAGCCTCCTACGAGCAGTACTTC; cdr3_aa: CASSSDGTASYEQYF
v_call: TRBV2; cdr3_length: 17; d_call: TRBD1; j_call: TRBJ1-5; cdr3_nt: TGTGCCAGCAGCTCGACCGGGACAGGGATATCGGGTCAGCCCCAGCATTTT; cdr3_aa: CASSSTGTGISGQPQHF
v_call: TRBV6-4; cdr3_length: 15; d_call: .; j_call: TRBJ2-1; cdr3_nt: TGTGCCAGGGCCCTAGAACACCCTTACAAGGTAGAGCAGTTCTTC; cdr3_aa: CARALEHPYKVEQFF
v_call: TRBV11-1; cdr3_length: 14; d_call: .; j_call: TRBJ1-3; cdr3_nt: TGTGCCAGCAGCCGTAGAAGGGGAGGAAACACCATATATTTT; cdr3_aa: CASSRRRGGNTIYF
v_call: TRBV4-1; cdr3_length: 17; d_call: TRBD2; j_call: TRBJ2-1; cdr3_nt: TGCGCCAGCAGCCAAATCCCGGGACTAGCGGACTACAATGAGCAGTTCTTC; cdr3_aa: CASSQIPGLADYNEQFF
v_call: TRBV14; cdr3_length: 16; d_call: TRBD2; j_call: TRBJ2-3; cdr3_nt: TGTGCCAGCAGCCAAGATCGGAGCGGGAGAGCGGATACGCAGTATTTT; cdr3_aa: CASSQDRSGRADTQYF
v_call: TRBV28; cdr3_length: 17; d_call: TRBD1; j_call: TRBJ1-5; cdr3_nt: TGTGCCAGCAGTTCAGGGACAGGGGCTCCACGCAATCAGCCCCAGCATTTT; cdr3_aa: CASSSGTGAPRNQPQHF
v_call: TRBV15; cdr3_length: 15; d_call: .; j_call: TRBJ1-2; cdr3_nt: TGTGCCACCAGCAGAGAGTACTTTATTAACTATGGCTACACCTTC; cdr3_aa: CATSREYFINYGYTF
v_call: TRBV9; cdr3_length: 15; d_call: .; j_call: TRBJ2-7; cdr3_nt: TGTGCCAGCAGCGTACATGAGGTCCCCGTCTACGAGCAGTACTTC; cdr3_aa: CASSVHEVPVYEQYF
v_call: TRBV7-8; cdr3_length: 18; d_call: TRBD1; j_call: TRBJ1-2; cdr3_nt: TGTGCCAGCAGCTTAGCTCTTCCGGGACAGGGGGCGTTTTGGGGCTACACCTTC; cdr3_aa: CASSLALPGQGAFWGYTF
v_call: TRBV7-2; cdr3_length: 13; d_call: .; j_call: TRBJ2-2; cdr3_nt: TGTGCCAGCAGCTTAAAACTACCCGGGGAGCTGTTTTTT; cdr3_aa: CASSLKLPGELFF
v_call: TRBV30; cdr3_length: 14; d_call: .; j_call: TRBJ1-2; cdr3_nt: TGTGCCCTCCTTAAGGACAGCCCCAACTATGGCTACACCTTC; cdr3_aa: CALLKDSPNYGYTF
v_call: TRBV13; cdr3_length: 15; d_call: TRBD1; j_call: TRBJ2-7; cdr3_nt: TGTGCCAGCAGCTTTACCGGGACAGGGGTTGACGAGCAGTACTTC; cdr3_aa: CASSFTGTGVDEQYF
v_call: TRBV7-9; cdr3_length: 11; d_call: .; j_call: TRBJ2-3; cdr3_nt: TGTGCCAGCAGCTTTTCGGATACGCAGTATTTT; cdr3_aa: CASSFSDTQYF
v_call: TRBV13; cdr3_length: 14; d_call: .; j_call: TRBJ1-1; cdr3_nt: TGTGCCAGCAGCTTTTCCGGGCGGGGGACTGAAGCTTTCTTT; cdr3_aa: CASSFSGRGTEAFF
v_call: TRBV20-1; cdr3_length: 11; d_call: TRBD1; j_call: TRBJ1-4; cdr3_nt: TGCAGTGCTAGGGCCCTAGGGACAGGGGTTTTT; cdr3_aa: CSARALGTGVF
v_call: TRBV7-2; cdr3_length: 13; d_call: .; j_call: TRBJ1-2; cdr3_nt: TGTGCCAGCAGCTTAGAAGGGGCGGATGGCTACACCTTC; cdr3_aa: CASSLEGADGYTF
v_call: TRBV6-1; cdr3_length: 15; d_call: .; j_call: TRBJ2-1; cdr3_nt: TGTGCCAGCACTTTTTTAGAACTAGACTACGATGAGCAGTTCTTC; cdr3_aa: CASTFLELDYDEQFF
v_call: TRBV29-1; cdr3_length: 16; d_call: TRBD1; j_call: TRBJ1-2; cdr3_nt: TGCAGCGTTGACATGGACAGGGGGGAGGGGTACTATGGCTACACCTTC; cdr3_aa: CSVDMDRGEGYYGYTF
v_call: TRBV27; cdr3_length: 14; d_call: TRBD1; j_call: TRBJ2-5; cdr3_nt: TGTGCCAGCAGTTCTGCAGGGGGCGCGGAGACCCAGTACTTC; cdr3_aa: CASSSAGGAETQYF
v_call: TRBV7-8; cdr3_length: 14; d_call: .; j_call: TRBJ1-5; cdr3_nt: TGTGCCAGCAGCCCCGGTGGGGGGTGGGAGCCCCAGCATTTT; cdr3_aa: CASSPGGGWEPQHF